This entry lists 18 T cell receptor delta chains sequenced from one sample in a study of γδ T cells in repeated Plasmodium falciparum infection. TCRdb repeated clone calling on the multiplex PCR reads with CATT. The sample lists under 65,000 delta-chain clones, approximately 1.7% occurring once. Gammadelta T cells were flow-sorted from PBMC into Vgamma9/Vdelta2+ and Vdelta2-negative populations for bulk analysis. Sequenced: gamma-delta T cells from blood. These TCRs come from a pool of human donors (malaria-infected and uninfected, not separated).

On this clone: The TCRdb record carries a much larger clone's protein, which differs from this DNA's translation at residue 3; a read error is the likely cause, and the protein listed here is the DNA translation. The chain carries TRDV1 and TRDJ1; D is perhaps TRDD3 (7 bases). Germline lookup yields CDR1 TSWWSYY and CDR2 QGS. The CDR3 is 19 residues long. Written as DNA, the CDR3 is TGTGCTCCTGGGGAAGAAGTCCTACGGGCCTGGGGGCTTGAAGTTAAACTCATCTTT. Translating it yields CAPGEEVLRAWGLEVKLIF.

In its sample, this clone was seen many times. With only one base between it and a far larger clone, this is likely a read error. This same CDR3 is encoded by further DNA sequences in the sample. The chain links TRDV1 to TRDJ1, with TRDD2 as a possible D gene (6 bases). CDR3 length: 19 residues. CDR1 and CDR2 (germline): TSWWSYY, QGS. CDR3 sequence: CALGVAFRIVLARTDKLIF. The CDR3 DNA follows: TGTGCCCTTGGGGTCGCCTTCCGAATCGTACTGGCCCGTACCGATAAACTCATCTTT.

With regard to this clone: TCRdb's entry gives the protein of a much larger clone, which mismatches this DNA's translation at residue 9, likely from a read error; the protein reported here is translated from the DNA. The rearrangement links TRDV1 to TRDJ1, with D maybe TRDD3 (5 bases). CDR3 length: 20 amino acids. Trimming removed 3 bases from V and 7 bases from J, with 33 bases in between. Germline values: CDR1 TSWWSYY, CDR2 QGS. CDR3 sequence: CALGDRHSARGKVGRVKLIF. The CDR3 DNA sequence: TGTGCTCTTGGGGATCGGCATAGCGCCCGAGGGAAGGTGGGGAGAGTTAAACTCATCTTT.

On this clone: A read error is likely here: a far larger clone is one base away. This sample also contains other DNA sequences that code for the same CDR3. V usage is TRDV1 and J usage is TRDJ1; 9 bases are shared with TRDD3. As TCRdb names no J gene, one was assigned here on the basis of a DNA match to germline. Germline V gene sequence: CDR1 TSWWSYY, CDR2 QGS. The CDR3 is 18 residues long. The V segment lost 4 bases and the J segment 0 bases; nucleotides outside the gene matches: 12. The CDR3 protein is CALGGRGWGITNTDKLIF. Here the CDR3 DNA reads TGTGCTCTTGGGGGGAGAGGGTGGGGGATAACGAACACCGATAAACTCATCTTT.

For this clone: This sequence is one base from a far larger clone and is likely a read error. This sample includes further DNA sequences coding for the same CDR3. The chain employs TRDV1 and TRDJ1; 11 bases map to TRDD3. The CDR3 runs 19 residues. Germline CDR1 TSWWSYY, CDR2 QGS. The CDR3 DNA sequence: TGTGCCCTTGGGGAACTTCCTCACAACTGGGGGATATGCAACGATAAACTCATCTTT. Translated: CALGELPHNWGICNDKLIF.

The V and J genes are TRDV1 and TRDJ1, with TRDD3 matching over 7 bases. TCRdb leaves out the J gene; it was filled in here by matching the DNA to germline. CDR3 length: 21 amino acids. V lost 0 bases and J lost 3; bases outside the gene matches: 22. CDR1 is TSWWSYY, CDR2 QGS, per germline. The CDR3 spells CALGELGSLLYWGPGADKLIF. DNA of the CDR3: TGTGCTCTTGGGGAACTAGGATCATTATTGTACTGGGGTCCCGGAGCCGATAAACTCATCTTT.

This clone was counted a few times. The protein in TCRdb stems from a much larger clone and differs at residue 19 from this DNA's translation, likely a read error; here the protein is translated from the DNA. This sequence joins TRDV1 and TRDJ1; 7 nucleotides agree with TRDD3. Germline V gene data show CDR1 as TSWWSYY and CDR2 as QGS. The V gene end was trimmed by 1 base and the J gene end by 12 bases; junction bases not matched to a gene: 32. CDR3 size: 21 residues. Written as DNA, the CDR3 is TGTGCTCTTGGGGAACGTCCGAGGTACTGGGGAATGGTTCGGTACACCGATAAGGTCATCTTT. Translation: CALGERPRYWGMVRYTDKVIF.

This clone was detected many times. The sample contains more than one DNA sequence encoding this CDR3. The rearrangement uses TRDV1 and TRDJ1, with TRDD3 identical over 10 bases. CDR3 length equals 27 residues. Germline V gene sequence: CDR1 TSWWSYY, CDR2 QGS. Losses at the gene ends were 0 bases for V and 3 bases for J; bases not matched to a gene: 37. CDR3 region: CALGELFSLHRPYWGGYAGLRADKLIF. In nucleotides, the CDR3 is TGTGCTCTTGGGGAACTATTTTCTCTCCACAGACCCTACTGGGGGGGATACGCTGGGTTAAGAGCCGATAAACTCATCTTT.

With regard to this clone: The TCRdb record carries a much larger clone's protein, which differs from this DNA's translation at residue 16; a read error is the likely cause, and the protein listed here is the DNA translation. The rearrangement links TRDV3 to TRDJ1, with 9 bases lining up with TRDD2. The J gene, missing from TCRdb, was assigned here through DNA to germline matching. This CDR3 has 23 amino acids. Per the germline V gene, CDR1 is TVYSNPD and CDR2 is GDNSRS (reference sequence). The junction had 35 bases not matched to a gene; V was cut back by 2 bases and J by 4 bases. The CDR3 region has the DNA TGTGCCTTTGGGATGTTGAGCCTTCCTACGGCCTACTGGGGACCCTCAAGGCACGATAAACTCATCTTT. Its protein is CAFGMLSLPTAYWGPSRHDKLIF.

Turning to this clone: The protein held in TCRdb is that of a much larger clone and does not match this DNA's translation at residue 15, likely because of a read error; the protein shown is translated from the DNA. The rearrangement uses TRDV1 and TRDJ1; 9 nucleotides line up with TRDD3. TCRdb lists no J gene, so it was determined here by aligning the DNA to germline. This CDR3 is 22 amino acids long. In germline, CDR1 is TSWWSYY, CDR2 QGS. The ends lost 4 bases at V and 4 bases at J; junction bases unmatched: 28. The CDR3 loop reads CALGVFFRSRGILGPRSDKLIF. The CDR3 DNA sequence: TGTGCTCTTGGGGTATTCTTCCGGAGTCGGGGGATACTCGGCCCACGAAGCGATAAACTCATCTTT.

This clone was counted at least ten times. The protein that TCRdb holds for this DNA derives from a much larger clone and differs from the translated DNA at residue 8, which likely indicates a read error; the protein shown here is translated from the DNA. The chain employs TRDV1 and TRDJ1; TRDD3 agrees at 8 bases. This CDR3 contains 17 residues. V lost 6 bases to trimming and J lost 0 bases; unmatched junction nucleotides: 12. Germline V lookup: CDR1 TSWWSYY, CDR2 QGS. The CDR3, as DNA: TGTGCTCTTGGCTGGGGGAACGCCCTTCAGTACACCGATAAACTCATCTTT. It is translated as CALGWGNALQYTDKLIF.

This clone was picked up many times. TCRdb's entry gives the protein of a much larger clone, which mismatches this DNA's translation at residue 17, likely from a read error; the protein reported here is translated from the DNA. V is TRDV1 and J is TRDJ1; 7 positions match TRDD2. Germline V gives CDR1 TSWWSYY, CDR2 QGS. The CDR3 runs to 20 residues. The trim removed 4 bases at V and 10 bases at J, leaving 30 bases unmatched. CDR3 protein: CALGGAPFLLNRGVTHILIF. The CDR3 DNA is TGTGCTCTTGGGGGGGCCCCCTTCCTTCTCAACAGGGGTGTCACCCATATACTCATCTTT.

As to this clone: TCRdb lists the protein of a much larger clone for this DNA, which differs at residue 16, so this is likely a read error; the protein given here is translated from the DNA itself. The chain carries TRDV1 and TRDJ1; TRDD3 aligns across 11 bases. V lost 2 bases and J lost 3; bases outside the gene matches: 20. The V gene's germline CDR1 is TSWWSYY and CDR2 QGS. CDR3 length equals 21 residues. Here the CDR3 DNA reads TGTGCTCTTGGGGAATCAGCCTTCCCACTTAACTGGGGGATATACGCCGATAAACTCATCTTT. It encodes CALGESAFPLNWGIYADKLIF.

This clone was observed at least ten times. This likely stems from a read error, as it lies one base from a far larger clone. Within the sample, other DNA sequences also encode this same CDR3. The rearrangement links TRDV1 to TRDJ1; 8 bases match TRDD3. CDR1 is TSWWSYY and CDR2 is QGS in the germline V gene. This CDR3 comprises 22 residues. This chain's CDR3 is CALGELRLTFWGKTSYTDKLIF. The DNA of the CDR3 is TGTGCTCTTGGGGAACTAAGACTGACCTTCTGGGGGAAAACTAGCTACACCGATAAGCTCATCTTT.

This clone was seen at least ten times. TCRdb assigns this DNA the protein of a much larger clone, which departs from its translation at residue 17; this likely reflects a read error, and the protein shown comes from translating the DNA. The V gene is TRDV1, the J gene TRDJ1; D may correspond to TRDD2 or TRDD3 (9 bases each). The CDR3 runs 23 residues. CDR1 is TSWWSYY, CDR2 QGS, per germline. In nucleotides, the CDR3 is TGTGCCTTCCATACCTCCTTCCTACGGGTACTGGGGGACCAGCTGGGGGGCACCGATAAACTCATCTTT. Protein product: CAFHTSFLRVLGDQLGGTDKLIF.

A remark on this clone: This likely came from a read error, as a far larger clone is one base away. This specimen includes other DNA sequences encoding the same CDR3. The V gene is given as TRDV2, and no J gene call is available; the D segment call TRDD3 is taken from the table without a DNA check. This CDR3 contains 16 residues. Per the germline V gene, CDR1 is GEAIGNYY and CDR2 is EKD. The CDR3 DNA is TGTGCCTGTGACACCGTGGGGGATACTTTGACAGCACAGCTCTTCTTT. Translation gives CACDTVGDTLTAQLFF.

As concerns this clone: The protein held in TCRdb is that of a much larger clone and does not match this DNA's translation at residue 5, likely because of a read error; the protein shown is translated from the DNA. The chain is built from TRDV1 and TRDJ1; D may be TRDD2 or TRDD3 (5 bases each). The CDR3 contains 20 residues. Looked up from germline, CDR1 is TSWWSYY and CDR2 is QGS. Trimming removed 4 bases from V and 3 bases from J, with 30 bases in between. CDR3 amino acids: CALGGQAYVYPWVIADKLIF. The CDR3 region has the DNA TGTGCTCTTGGGGGACAGGCCTACGTCTATCCCTGGGTGATAGCCGATAAACTCATCTTT.

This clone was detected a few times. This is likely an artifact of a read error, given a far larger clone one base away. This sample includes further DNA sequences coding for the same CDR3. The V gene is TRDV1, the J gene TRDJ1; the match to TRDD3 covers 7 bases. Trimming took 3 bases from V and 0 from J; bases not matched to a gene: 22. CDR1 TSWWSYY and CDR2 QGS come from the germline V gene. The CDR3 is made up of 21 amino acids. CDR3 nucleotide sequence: TGTGCTCTTGGGGAGTTTTTTCGTGGCGATAATGGGGGACTGTACACCGATAAACTCATCTTT. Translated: CALGEFFRGDNGGLYTDKLIF.